The 30 T cell receptor beta chains below were found in one sample sequenced in a study of Ad26.COV2.S vaccination and SARS-CoV-2 variants. TCRdb's table, derived via immunoSEQ multiplex PCR, lists solely in-frame clones and lacks some. Among around 500,000 clones listed, 80% to 90% were seen once. Sample treatment: some 20 received Ad26.COV2.S at low or high dose, single or two shots; about 5 received placebo; per-sample allocation not given. The study sampled participants on day 63 after the first vaccine or placebo injection. The material was peripheral blood, obtained in a trial of Ad26.COV2.S vaccine versus placebo. All receptors derive from a person between 18 and 60 years old who received the Ad26.COV2.S COVID-19 vaccine or a placebo.

Concerning this clone: The final CDR3 position lacks the conserved phenylalanine or tryptophan, pointing to a likely read error. The DNA is left out, because the CDR3 cannot be placed on it with certainty; the CDR3 is given as TCRdb lists it. The rearrangement links TRBV4-1 to TRBJ1-4. Germline lookup yields CDR1 MGHRA and CDR2 YSYEKL. Counting both end residues, the CDR3 totals 12 amino acids. Here the CDR3 reads CASSQDGGQPTG.

V usage is TRBV2 and J usage is TRBJ2-3; 7 bases are a match to TRBD1. Germline assignment: CDR1 SNHLY and CDR2 FYNNEI. The CDR3 loop spans 14 amino acids. With V trimmed by 6 bases and J by 6 bases, 9 bases remained unmatched. CDR3 DNA sequence: TGTGCCAGCAGGGCACAGGGGTCGATGGATACGCAGTATTTT. Translating it yields CASRAQGSMDTQYF.

V gene TRBV28 combines with J gene TRBJ2-1; 7 bases align to TRBD2. The CDR3 has 15 residues. Germline lookup yields CDR1 MDHEN and CDR2 SYDVKM. V shed 2 bases and J 1 base; nucleotides not matched to a gene: 2. The CDR3 spells CASSLGSGSYNEQFF. The CDR3 DNA sequence: TGTGCCAGCAGTTTAGGTAGCGGGTCCTACAATGAGCAGTTCTTC.

The genes are TRBV15 and TRBJ2-4; tentatively, D is TRBD1 (6 bases). Germline V gene lookup returns CDR1 LNHNV and CDR2 YYDKDF (reference sequence). V was cut by 5 bases and J by 3 bases, with 17 bases left in between. The CDR3 has 16 amino acids. CDR3 nucleotides: TGTGCCACCAGCCATACAGGGTCCACGAGCAAAAACATTCAGTACTTC. The encoded protein is CATSHTGSTSKNIQYF. The full variable domain, completed using reference TRBV15 and TRBJ2-4, is DAMVIQNPRYQVTQFGKPVTLSCSQTLNHNVMYWYQQKSSQAPKLLFHYYDKDFNNEADTPDNFQSRRPNTSFCFLDIRSPGLGDTAMYLCATSHTGSTSKNIQYFGAGTRLSVL.

V gene TRBV19 combines with J gene TRBJ1-5; D may be TRBD1 (5 bases). Germline V gene data show CDR1 as LNHDA and CDR2 as SQIVND (reference sequence). V lost 6 bases and J lost 3, with 9 bases in between. The CDR3 has 13 amino acids. CDR3 protein: CASSDSYNQPQHF. CDR3 DNA sequence: TGTGCCAGTAGCGACAGCTACAATCAGCCCCAGCATTTT.

The chain is built from TRBV28 and TRBJ2-2; D gene ambiguous. This CDR3 comprises 14 residues. The germline V gene encodes CDR1 MDHEN and CDR2 SYDVKM. In nucleotides, the CDR3 is TGTGCGACTCCTTCCGGGTCGAACACCGGGGAGCTGTTTTTT. Translation: CATPSGSNTGELFF. Using reference TRBV28 and TRBJ2-2 for the parts outside the CDR3, the full variable domain is DVKVTQSSRYLVKRTGEKVFLECVQDMDHENMFWYRQDPGLGLRLIYFSYDVKMKEKGDIPEGYSVSREKKERFSLILESASTNQTSMYLCATPSGSNTGELFFGEGSRLTVL.

The genes are TRBV19 and TRBJ1-2; the match to TRBD1 covers 7 bases. Losses at the gene ends were 7 bases for V and 2 bases for J; bases not matched to a gene: 4. Per germline, CDR1 LNHDA and CDR2 SQIVND (reference sequence). The CDR3 runs 13 residues. CDR3 region: CASTPGQNYGYTF. The CDR3 nucleotides are TGTGCCAGTACCCCGGGACAGAACTATGGCTACACCTTC.

The DNA of the CDR3 is TGTGCCACCAGCAGAGACCGGGGGCGGGATACGCAGTATTTT. This gives the protein CATSRDRGRDTQYF. The chain has TRBV15 and TRBJ2-3; either TRBD1 or TRBD2 may fit D (6 bases each). Per germline, CDR1 LNHNV and CDR2 YYDKDF (reference sequence). The CDR3 length is 14 residues. V lost 0 bases, J lost 6 bases, and 10 bases lay in between. The whole variable domain, filled in from reference TRBV15 and TRBJ2-3, reads DAMVIQNPRYQVTQFGKPVTLSCSQTLNHNVMYWYQQKSSQAPKLLFHYYDKDFNNEADTPDNFQSRRPNTSFCFLDIRSPGLGDTAMYLCATSRDRGRDTQYFGPGTRLTVL.

The V gene is TRBV6-2 or TRBV6-3, the J gene TRBJ1-5; no definite D call. Trimming left V 5 bases short and J 4 bases short, with 9 bases between. Germline-derived CDR1 and CDR2 are MNHEY and SVGEGT. The CDR3 has 13 amino acids. The chain's CDR3 is CASSPRTNQPQHF. The CDR3 nucleotides read TGTGCCAGCAGTCCCCGGACGAATCAGCCCCAGCATTTT.

This sequence joins TRBV9 and TRBJ2-5; the D gene is possibly TRBD1 (5 bases). V was trimmed by 2 bases and J by 2 bases, leaving 10 bases between them. CDR1 and CDR2 (germline): SGDLS, YYNGEE. This CDR3 has 14 residues. Written as DNA, the CDR3 is TGTGCCAGCAGCGTCCAGGGTAGGCAAGAGACCCAGTACTTC. It is translated as CASSVQGRQETQYF.

V gene TRBV7-6 combines with J gene TRBJ1-1; no firm D call. Trimming cost V 4 bases and J 1 base, with 16 bases left between them. CDR3 length: 16 residues. Germline V CDR1 and CDR2: SGHVS, FNYEAQ. CDR3: CASSSYRRPKNTEAFF. The CDR3 DNA is TGTGCCAGCAGCTCCTACAGACGCCCTAAGAACACTGAAGCTTTCTTT.

This rearrangement joins TRBV19 to TRBJ1-4; D might be TRBD1 (5 bases). The germline V gene has CDR1 LNHDA and CDR2 SQIVND (reference sequence). This CDR3 has 12 amino acids. Trimming cost V 4 bases and J 10 bases, with 10 bases left between them. CDR3 region: CASSNRDPKLFF. In nucleotides, the CDR3 is TGTGCCAGTAGTAACCGGGACCCAAAACTGTTTTTT.

This chain uses TRBV19 with TRBJ2-7; 12 bases are a match to TRBD2. The CDR3 is 15 residues long. The V segment lost 6 bases and the J segment 5 bases; nucleotides outside the gene matches: 8. Germline CDR1 and CDR2: LNHDA and SQIVND (reference sequence). CDR3 bases: TGTGCCAGTAGCGCCGGACTAGCGGGACACAACGAGCAGTACTTC. Its protein is CASSAGLAGHNEQYF.

The chain combines TRBV28 with TRBJ1-6, with 9 bases that match TRBD1. After removal of 5 bases from V and 6 bases from J, the junction contained 11 bases not matched to a gene. This CDR3 region has 17 residues. Germline CDR1 reads MDHEN; CDR2 reads SYDVKM. CDR3 in amino acids: CASSETRTGDINSPLHF. The CDR3 DNA sequence: TGTGCCAGCAGTGAAACTCGGACAGGGGATATTAATTCACCCCTCCACTTT.

CDR3 residues: CASSRGRTGELFF. The CDR3 region has the DNA TGTGCCAGCAGCCGGGGGCGCACCGGGGAGCTGTTTTTT. V is TRBV3-1 (or the pseudogene TRBV3-2) and J is TRBJ2-2, with TRBD1 as a possible D gene (6 bases). CDR1 is LGHDT and CDR2 is YNNKEL in the germline V gene (reference sequence). This CDR3 contains 13 residues. Trimming took 4 bases from V and 4 from J, leaving 7 bases between them.

The gene calls are TRBV11-2 and TRBJ2-5; 9 nucleotides line up with TRBD2. Germline V CDR1 and CDR2: SGHAT, FQNNGV. The ends lost 1 base at V and 5 bases at J; junction bases unmatched: 11. The CDR3 contains 17 residues. The CDR3 DNA is TGTGCCAGCAGCTTAGCCGCTGGCGGGAGGGCCACTGAGACCCAGTACTTC. Amino acid sequence: CASSLAAGGRATETQYF.

The rearrangement joins TRBV27 to TRBJ2-5; 8 bases match TRBD1. The CDR3 length is 14 residues. CDR1 is MNHEY, CDR2 SMNVEV, per germline (reference sequence). Germline trimming cut 0 bases from V and 7 bases from J; bases unmatched to any gene: 4. CDR3 sequence reads: CASSLSPQGATQYF. The CDR3 DNA is TGTGCCAGCAGTTTATCACCGCAGGGGGCGACCCAGTACTTC.

The rearrangement joins TRBV28 to TRBJ2-7; weak D call: TRBD1 (6 bases). V gave up 6 bases and J gave up 2 bases, with 20 bases separating them. The CDR3 covers 16 residues. The germline gives CDR1 MDHEN, CDR2 SYDVKM. The CDR3 DNA follows: TGTGCCAGCAGCAAAATTAGGACAGAAAAAGCCTACGAGCAGTACTTC. Translation gives CASSKIRTEKAYEQYF.

The CDR3 loop is CASSPEGGRRADTQYF. The CDR3 DNA is TGTGCCAGCAGCCCCGAGGGGGGCCGCAGGGCAGATACGCAGTATTTT. The V gene is TRBV7-3, the J gene TRBJ2-3; perhaps D is TRBD1 or TRBD2 (6 bases each). This CDR3 comprises 16 residues. Germline CDR1 reads SGHTA; CDR2 reads FQGTGA. V gave up 5 bases and J gave up 4 bases, with 19 bases separating them.

This chain links TRBV7-3 with TRBJ2-1; D is unclear. V was clipped by 4 bases and J by 6 bases, with 19 bases between them. Germline V gene data show CDR1 as SGHTA and CDR2 as FQGTGA. CDR3 length equals 16 residues. CDR3: CASSSLPTRIINEQFF. CDR3 nucleotide sequence: TGTGCCAGCAGCTCCCTCCCCACCCGGATAATCAATGAGCAGTTCTTC.

The rearrangement links TRBV25-1 to TRBJ1-2; 7 bases agree with TRBD1. The J segment lost 5 bases and the V segment lost 4 bases, leaving 7 bases of the junction unmatched. Germline values: CDR1 MGHDK, CDR2 SYGVNS. The CDR3 runs 14 residues. This CDR3 is CASSGGTVPYGYTF. The CDR3 DNA reads TGTGCCAGCAGTGGGGGGACAGTGCCTTATGGCTACACCTTC.

The chain carries TRBV2 and TRBJ2-7; D is uncertain. The CDR3 loop spans 12 amino acids. Germline V gene lookup returns CDR1 SNHLY and CDR2 FYNNEI. Between the trimmed V and J ends, which lost 5 bases and 6 bases, there was a span of 11 bases. The CDR3, as DNA: TGTGCCAGCAGTTCTACATTCTCCGAGCAGTACTTC. Protein sequence: CASSSTFSEQYF.

This clone was seen only once. The chain employs TRBV19 and TRBJ1-6, with D maybe TRBD1 (5 bases). The CDR3 contains 13 residues. The germline V gene encodes CDR1 LNHDA and CDR2 SQIVND (reference sequence). V was pared by 8 bases and J by 10 bases, with 15 bases between. The CDR3 bases are TGTGCCAGTGGGGGACTTAGGAAATCACCCCTCCACTTT. Encoded protein: CASGGLRKSPLHF.

As concerns this clone: A junction end diverges from the germline sequence, so it may reflect a read error. The chain links TRBV7-7 to TRBJ2-2; D is possibly TRBD2 (5 bases). The CDR3 is 17 amino acids. Germline assignment: CDR1 SSHAT and CDR2 FNYEAQ (reference sequence). The CDR3 reads CASSPHPGKSGTGELFF. Here the CDR3 DNA reads TGTGCTAGCAGCCCGCATCCGGGGAAGTCTGGCACCGGGGAGCTGTTTTTT.

The chain recombines TRBV7-9 with TRBJ1-2; TRBD1 is a possible D gene (6 bases). The CDR3 consists of 13 residues. The V end was cut by 5 bases, the J end by 4 bases, with 11 bases between. CDR1 is SEHNR, CDR2 FQNEAQ, per germline (reference sequence). CDR3 sequence (DNA): TGTGCCAGCAGCGTACAGGGCCTCTATGGCTACACCTTC. It codes for CASSVQGLYGYTF.

This clone has only one observation. V usage is TRBV4-2 and J usage is TRBJ1-2, with no clear D. The germline CDR1 and CDR2 sequences are LGHNA and YNFKEQ. CDR3 size: 15 residues. The germline V and J ends were trimmed by 0 bases and 4 bases, with 12 bases remaining between them. CDR3 in DNA: TGTGCCAGCAGCCAAGACAGCGAACGTCCCTATGGCTACACCTTC. It encodes CASSQDSERPYGYTF.

This chain links TRBV9 with TRBJ2-3; TRBD2 matches 11 bases. CDR1 and CDR2 (germline): SGDLS, YYNGEE. V lost 3 bases, J lost 6 bases, and 6 bases stayed unmatched. This CDR3 contains 15 residues. This CDR3 is CASSALAGGPDTQYF. Here the CDR3 DNA reads TGTGCCAGCAGCGCCTTAGCGGGAGGGCCGGATACGCAGTATTTT.

The J gene is TRBJ2-7, the V gene TRBV6-6, with no clear D. V lost 5 bases to trimming and J lost 6 bases, with 26 bases between them. This CDR3 has 17 amino acids. Germline V gives CDR1 MNHNY, CDR2 SVGAGI (reference sequence). CDR3 coding DNA: TGTGCCAGCAGTCCACAGCCCCGACCCCCAAATTGGGGCGAGCAGTACTTC. It is translated as CASSPQPRPPNWGEQYF.

This clone has a handful of counts. The rearrangement links TRBV24-1 to TRBJ2-4; D may correspond to TRBD1 or TRBD2 (5 bases each). Germline CDR1 and CDR2: KGHDR and SFDVKD. This CDR3 has 13 amino acids. V lost 7 bases and J lost 7, with 13 bases in between. The CDR3 loop reads CATSLAGSNIQYF. The CDR3 DNA reads TGTGCCACCAGCCTAGCAGGGTCGAACATTCAGTACTTC.

The CDR3 region has the DNA TGTGCCAGCAGCATTCGCGGGGGGGCCTCCCCCGGGGAGCTGTTTTTT. Translated: CASSIRGGASPGELFF. The chain employs TRBV9 and TRBJ2-2, with 9 bases fitting TRBD2. CDR3 length: 16 residues. The germline V gene encodes CDR1 SGDLS and CDR2 YYNGEE. The junction had 10 bases not matched to a gene; V was cut back by 4 bases and J by 6 bases. Supplemented by reference TRBV9 and TRBJ2-2, the full variable domain reads DSGVTQTPKHLITATGQRVTLRCSPRSGDLSVYWYQQSLDQGLQFLIQYYNGEERAKGNILERFSAQQFPDLHSELNLSSLELGDSALYFCASSIRGGASPGELFFGEGSRLTVL.